A selection of T cell receptor beta chains follows, all from one sample in a study of blood T cells in healthy people across ages. TCRdb ran MiXCR on the 5' RACE reads and lists one entry per CDR3 protein. This table has under 2,000,000 distinct CDR3 sequences, just under 50% appearing once. Sequencing used blood. These receptors were taken from a woman in her thirties or forties in good health. Both conserved end residues are trimmed from each CDR3. Clone size is not always given. Where it is, it says once, few, many or a class for expanded clones.

TRBJ1-2	NA	10	TRBV27	ASQGAGYGYT
TRBJ2-6	few	13	TRBV7-2	ASSFFPSGANVLT
TRBJ2-5	NA	13	TRBV15	ATSRDAGIGNEQY
TRBJ2-7	few	9	TRBV28	ASSSGTPTY
TRBJ1-2	NA	12	TRBV4-1	ASSQESRGDGYT
TRBJ2-3	NA	13	TRBV25-1	ASPVPGQGTDTQY
TRBJ1-2	NA	12	TRBV6-5	ASSYLTGRDGYT
TRBJ1-5	NA	11	TRBV27	ASSPQKNQPQH
TRBJ2-6	few	14	TRBV9	ASSDPQGTGANVLT
TRBJ1-2	few	11	TRBV12-3/TRBV12-4	ASSPRGSGGYT
NA	once	13	TRBV7-2	ASRPIAGGPYEQY
TRBJ1-2	once	15	TRBV14	ASSQDLLGMGINGYT
TRBJ2-3	few	14	TRBV27	ASSLFTGGPTDTQY
TRBJ2-5	NA	13	TRBV7-6	ASSRSGGSKETQY
TRBJ2-7	NA	9	TRBV2	ASKVDHEQY
TRBJ1-2	NA	15	TRBV28	ASSLTLQGRANYGYT
TRBJ2-7	once	13	TRBV6-5	ASSYGQPVGYEQY
TRBJ2-3	NA	8	TRBV20-1	SLEPDTQY
TRBJ1-2	few	13	TRBV12-3/TRBV12-4	ASSAAGGGNYGYT
TRBJ2-1	NA	14	TRBV4-3	ASSQDRVSGATEQF
TRBJ2-3	NA	12	TRBV9	ASSVASSGDTQY
TRBJ1-4	NA	16	TRBV9	ASSGGGGGAFVNEKLF
TRBJ2-3	NA	11	TRBV29-1	SVEDAGDKTQY
TRBJ2-5	NA	10	TRBV5-1	ASSGSGETQY
TRBJ2-1	NA	14	TRBV7-6	ASSLRARGAYNEQF
TRBJ2-7	NA	13	TRBV5-1	ASSWLAGQSYEQY
TRBJ2-5	NA	14	TRBV5-1	ASSTGLAGIRHEQY
NA	NA	13	TRBV20-1	SARGPGQGYNEQY
TRBJ1-5	NA	14	TRBV6-1	ASSEQGGAVNQPQH
TRBJ1-4	NA	14	TRBV7-9	ASSLAGGASNEKLF
TRBJ2-3	NA	14	TRBV15	ATSSGTGHPTDTRY
TRBJ1-5	once	13	TRBV6-4	ASSDGTGKNQPQH
TRBJ2-7	few	12	TRBV6-2/TRBV6-3	ASSNGPGSYEQY
TRBJ2-3	NA	14	TRBV16	ASSQTRGTSTDTQY
TRBJ1-1	NA	13	TRBV19	ASSGRDGTYTEAF
TRBJ1-2	NA	14	TRBV1	TSSQDAGGRNYGYT
TRBJ2-7	NA	13	TRBV9	ASSEGTGTSHEQY
TRBJ2-3	NA	14	TRBV5-1	ASSFLPDGSTDTQY
TRBJ2-7	NA	11	TRBV12-3/TRBV12-4	ASSGKVHYEQY
TRBJ2-3	NA	11	TRBV24-1	ATSDRFRDTQY
TRBJ1-2	few	14	TRBV7-2	ASSLGGGGSSGGYT
TRBJ2-6	NA	17	TRBV7-9	ASSFSPGQTSSGANVLT
TRBJ1-1	few	11	TRBV12-5	ASGLEPNTEAF
TRBJ2-1	NA	13	TRBV5-1	ASSLAAGVGNEQF
TRBJ2-1	NA	10	TRBV29-1	SVAGERDEQF
NA	NA	13	TRBV5-1	ASTKKAGDPYEQY
TRBJ2-1	NA	13	TRBV6-5	ASRQSGGPHNEQF
TRBJ2-1	NA	14	TRBV28	ASSSTSGGGFNEQF
TRBJ2-2	NA	11	TRBV12-3/TRBV12-4	ASSLPGTGELF
TRBJ2-7	NA	12	TRBV18	ASSPLPATYEQY
TRBJ2-7	NA	14	TRBV10-2	ASSGTSGGPAYEQY
TRBJ2-3	NA	16	TRBV7-9	ASSLGRGAATITDTQY
TRBJ2-3	NA	16	TRBV12-3/TRBV12-4	ASSIPGLAGVITDTQY